These 29 T cell receptor beta chains share one sample of origin, sequenced in a study of T cells in Graves' hyperthyroidism and ophthalmopathy. From RNA transcripts, TCR beta CDR3 regions were amplified. Researchers ran a first-round RT-PCR on the TCR CDR3 using the HTBI primer set. TCRdb recomputed calls from the multiplex PCR reads with MiXCR, one row per CDR3 protein. The sample yields hundreds of thousands of distinct CDR3 sequences, around 21% seen once. The sample comprised blood. The receptors originated from a young man with Graves' ophthalmopathy.

This clonotype has just a few counts. The chain joins TRBV19 to TRBJ1-1; 7 positions agree with TRBD1. CDR3 length equals 15 residues. Germline CDR1 and CDR2: LNHDA and SQIVND (reference sequence). Trimming took 5 bases from V and 5 from J; bases not matched to a gene: 11. The CDR3 coding sequence is TGTGCCAGTAGTTCCCCGGGACAGCCGATTACTGAAGCTTTCTTT. This codes for CASSSPGQPITEAFF.

This clonotype was detected only a few times. The genes are TRBV5-1 and TRBJ2-1; no reliable D call. The CDR3 spans 12 residues. The ends were cut back, 1 base at V and 7 bases at J, with 6 bases in the middle. CDR1 SGHRS and CDR2 YFSETQ come from the germline V gene. CDR3 amino acids: CASSLRANEQFF. Written as DNA, the CDR3 is TGCGCCAGCAGCTTGAGGGCGAATGAGCAGTTCTTC.

This clonotype turned up a few times. The chain links TRBV4-1 to TRBJ1-2, with 7 nucleotides matching TRBD1. V gave up 0 bases and J gave up 2 bases; unmatched junction bases: 3. CDR1 is MGHRA and CDR2 is YSYEKL in the germline V gene. The CDR3 loop spans 15 amino acids. The CDR3 region is CASSQDTGANYGYTF. CDR3 in DNA: TGCGCCAGCAGCCAAGATACAGGGGCCAACTATGGCTACACCTTC.

This chain uses TRBV2 with TRBJ2-3; D might be TRBD1 (6 bases). The CDR3 is 16 amino acids. Germline-derived CDR1 and CDR2 are SNHLY and FYNNEI. V was cut by 7 bases and J by 2 bases, with 19 bases left in between. The CDR3 loop is CASIVFGTLITDTQYF. CDR3 nucleotide sequence: TGTGCCAGCATCGTTTTCGGGACACTAATCACAGATACGCAGTATTTT.

This clonotype has ten or more counts. The chain joins TRBV28 to TRBJ2-1; TRBD2 matches at 10 bases. The germline gives CDR1 MDHEN, CDR2 SYDVKM. The CDR3 contains 16 residues. V dropped 5 bases and J dropped 10; count of bases not matched to a gene: 14. The CDR3 sequence is CASSPPGSGRAGEQFF. CDR3 nucleotides: TGTGCCAGCAGTCCCCCGGGCAGCGGGAGGGCAGGAGAGCAGTTCTTC.

The J gene is TRBJ2-2, the V gene TRBV4-3, with D unresolved. Deletions cut 0 bases from V and 3 bases from J, with 5 bases between. Germline lookup yields CDR1 LGHNA and CDR2 YSLEER. The CDR3 length is 14 residues. The CDR3 coding sequence is TGCGCCAGCAGCCAAGAGGGGTACACCGGGGAGCTGTTTTTT. Translated, it gives CASSQEGYTGELFF.

This clonotype was picked up a small number of times. The chain carries TRBV20-1 and TRBJ1-5; the D gene is possibly TRBD1 (6 bases). Looked up from germline, CDR1 is DFQATT and CDR2 is SNEGSKA (reference sequence). There are 14 residues in the CDR3. The V and J ends lost 6 bases and 6 bases respectively, with 18 bases between them. CDR3 DNA sequence: TGCAGTGCAACCAACCCCACAGGGTTTCAGCCCCAGCATTTT. Amino acids: CSATNPTGFQPQHF.

This clonotype has only a few counts. CDR3 in amino acids: CATSRGTSGINEQFF. The CDR3 nucleotides read TGTGCCACCTCTAGAGGGACTAGCGGTATAAATGAGCAGTTCTTC. The chain carries TRBV15 and TRBJ2-1; 11 bases map to TRBD2. This CDR3 has 15 amino acids. Trimming took 8 bases from V and 7 from J; bases not matched to a gene: 10. Germline CDR1 LNHNV, CDR2 YYDKDF (reference sequence). Complete variable domain (other parts from reference TRBV15 and TRBJ2-1): DAMVIQNPRYQVTQFGKPVTLSCSQTLNHNVMYWYQQKSSQAPKLLFHYYDKDFNNEADTPDNFQSRRPNTSFCFLDIRSPGLGDTAMYLCATSRGTSGINEQFFGPGTRLTVL.

This clonotype was seen at least ten times. The V gene is TRBV19, the J gene TRBJ2-1, with 8 bases identical to TRBD2. The germline CDR1 and CDR2 sequences are LNHDA and SQIVND (reference sequence). This CDR3 is built from 15 residues. J was trimmed by 8 bases and V by 9 bases; bases with no gene match: 15. The CDR3 DNA is TGTGCCAGCCGGCAGGGTAGCGGGATGTGGGATGAGCAGTTCTTC. Translating gives CASRQGSGMWDEQFF.

The chain joins TRBV27 to TRBJ1-5; D call uncertain. The V and J ends lost 6 bases and 0 bases respectively, with 12 bases between them. Germline loops: CDR1 MNHEY, CDR2 SMNVEV (reference sequence). The CDR3 extends over 15 amino acids. The CDR3 is CASSPGSHSNQPQHF. The CDR3 region has the DNA TGTGCCAGCAGCCCGGGGTCCCATAGCAATCAGCCCCAGCATTTT.

The V call is TRBV7-9, the J call TRBJ2-5; 10 bases match TRBD2. The CDR3 totals 15 residues. V lost 3 bases and J lost 5; bases outside the gene matches: 6. Per the germline V gene, CDR1 is SEHNR and CDR2 is FQNEAQ (reference sequence). The CDR3 region is CASSFPAGGRETQYF. The CDR3 DNA reads TGTGCCAGCAGCTTTCCAGCGGGGGGGAGGGAGACCCAGTACTTC.

This chain connects TRBV12-3 or TRBV12-4 to TRBJ2-1, with 12 positions matching TRBD2. V was clipped by 5 bases and J by 7 bases; unmatched bases: 12. This CDR3 comprises 17 residues. For the CDR3, the DNA is TGTGCCAGCAGTCCTTCATGGGGAACTAGCGGGAGGAATGAGCAGTTCTTC. Translating it yields CASSPSWGTSGRNEQFF.

The sample holds many counts of this clonotype. This chain links TRBV11-2 with TRBJ2-3, with D hard to call. Germline loops: CDR1 SGHAT, CDR2 FQNNGV. The V end lost 2 bases, the J end lost 2 bases, and 17 bases lay between the germline ends. The length of the CDR3 is 17 residues. CDR3 residues: CASSLNFWRRDTDTQYF. The CDR3 DNA sequence: TGTGCCAGCAGCTTAAATTTCTGGAGAAGAGACACAGATACGCAGTATTTT.

The genes are TRBV28 and TRBJ1-2; D is unresolved. Germline loops: CDR1 MDHEN, CDR2 SYDVKM. The V and J ends lost 5 bases and 6 bases respectively, with 13 bases between them. The CDR3 is made up of 13 amino acids. This CDR3 is CASSGRTINGYTF. The CDR3 nucleotides are TGTGCCAGCAGTGGACGGACGATTAATGGCTACACCTTC.

This clonotype came up many times. The chain carries TRBV6-2 or TRBV6-3 and TRBJ2-7; D call uncertain. Germline V gene sequence: CDR1 MNHEY, CDR2 SVGEGT. V lost 2 bases to trimming and J lost 1 base, with 6 bases between them. The CDR3 has 13 residues. CDR3 DNA sequence: TGTGCCAGCAGTTACGAGGCATCCTACGAGCAGTACTTC. Translated: CASSYEASYEQYF.

CDR3 amino acids: CSVEDRGGGYEQYF. CDR3 DNA sequence: TGCAGCGTTGAAGATCGGGGGGGCGGGTACGAGCAGTACTTC. The J gene is TRBJ2-7, the V gene TRBV29-1, with 8 bases fitting TRBD2. CDR3 length: 14 amino acids. V lost 0 bases and J lost 4; bases outside the gene matches: 5. Germline assignment: CDR1 SQVTM and CDR2 ANQGSEA.

This rearrangement joins TRBV20-1 to TRBJ2-1, with D possibly TRBD2 on 6 matching bases. CDR1 and CDR2 from the germline V gene are DFQATT and SNEGSKA (reference sequence). Trimming stripped 0 bases from V and 10 bases from J, with 16 bases between. CDR3 length: 14 residues. The DNA for the CDR3 is TGCAGTGCTAGAGACCAAGGGAGGTTATCAGAGCAGTTCTTC. This encodes CSARDQGRLSEQFF.

This clonotype was seen only a few times. The rearrangement links TRBV6-1 to TRBJ2-7; 9 bases are shared with TRBD1. With 7 bases clipped from V and 7 bases from J, the junction kept 5 bases outside the gene matches. Germline-derived CDR1 and CDR2 are MNHNS and SASEGT. This CDR3 has 12 residues. In nucleotides, the CDR3 is TGTGCCAGCATTGGACAGGGGCGGGAGCAGTACTTC. Protein sequence: CASIGQGREQYF.

The CDR3 protein is CASSPIPRQGADNEQFF. For the CDR3, the DNA is TGTGCCAGCAGCCCCATACCCCGACAGGGGGCGGACAATGAGCAGTTCTTC. The gene calls are TRBV28 and TRBJ2-1, with 10 nucleotides matching TRBD1. V shed 6 bases and J 5 bases; nucleotides not matched to a gene: 13. The CDR3 has 17 amino acids. The germline V gene encodes CDR1 MDHEN and CDR2 SYDVKM.

V usage is TRBV18 and J usage is TRBJ2-7; D is possibly TRBD1 (6 bases). Germline V CDR1 and CDR2: KGHSH, LQKENI. V lost 3 bases to trimming and J lost 3 bases, with 12 bases between them. CDR3 length: 14 amino acids. This CDR3 reads CASSPQGSVYEQYF. The CDR3 DNA reads as TGTGCCAGCTCACCCCAGGGGTCTGTCTACGAGCAGTACTTC.

DNA of the CDR3: TGCGCCAGCAGCCAAGATCCCTGGGGGGGGGGTACCGGGGAGCTGTTTTTT. Its protein product is CASSQDPWGGGTGELFF. The chain has TRBV4-1 and TRBJ2-2, with 7 positions matching TRBD2. The length of the CDR3 is 17 residues. The germline gives CDR1 MGHRA, CDR2 YSYEKL. Trimming took 0 bases from V and 5 from J; bases not matched to a gene: 9.

This clonotype was detected ten times or more. The V call is TRBV30, the J call TRBJ2-7, with D hard to call. The CDR3 contains 11 residues. CDR1 and CDR2 (germline): GTSNPN, SVGIG (reference sequence). Trimming shortened V by 1 base and J by 3 bases, and 4 bases separated the two germline ends. The CDR3, as DNA: TGTGCCTGGAGTGCGGTCTACGAGCAGTACTTC. It yields the protein CAWSAVYEQYF.

This rearrangement joins TRBV5-4 to TRBJ2-3; maybe TRBD2 (7 bases). Trimming shortened V by 4 bases and J by 11 bases, and 32 bases separated the two germline ends. This CDR3 contains 18 residues. Germline V gene sequence: CDR1 SGHNT, CDR2 YYREEE (reference sequence). In DNA form, the CDR3 reads TGTGCCAGCAGCGCCACTGAGGGGGGGCGCATGCCGAACGAGAAGCAGTATTTT. Translated: CASSATEGGRMPNEKQYF.

This clonotype has a count of ten or more. V and J are TRBV2 and TRBJ2-7, with TRBD2 matching over 9 bases. This CDR3 has 14 residues. Looked up from germline, CDR1 is SNHLY and CDR2 is FYNNEI. V was clipped by 7 bases and J by 3 bases; unmatched bases: 7. In DNA, the CDR3 is TGTGCCAGCACTAGCGGGAAGGATCACTACGAGCAGTACTTC. Amino acid sequence: CASTSGKDHYEQYF.

This clonotype has only a few counts. This chain links TRBV6-2 or TRBV6-3 with TRBJ2-7, with D perhaps TRBD2 (5 bases). The germline V gene has CDR1 MNHEY and CDR2 SVGEGT. There are 12 residues in the CDR3. V was shortened by 6 bases and J by 6 bases, with 12 bases between the two germline ends. The chain's CDR3 is CASRGSGVEQYF. In DNA form, the CDR3 reads TGTGCCAGCAGGGGGTCCGGGGTCGAGCAGTACTTC.

V usage is TRBV3-1 and J usage is TRBJ2-7; 7 bases line up with TRBD2. The V gene's germline CDR1 is LGHDT and CDR2 YNNKEL (reference sequence). Losses at the gene ends were 0 bases for V and 4 bases for J; bases not matched to a gene: 6. This CDR3 is 15 amino acids long. CDR3 sequence reads: CASSQDERDLYEQYF. The CDR3 DNA reads TGTGCCAGCAGCCAAGACGAGCGGGACCTTTACGAGCAGTACTTC.

The chain couples TRBV14 to TRBJ1-1; D is undetermined. CDR3 size: 11 residues. The germline V gene has CDR1 SGHDN and CDR2 FVKESK. Trimming cost V 5 bases and J 7 bases, with 8 bases left between them. The CDR3 sequence: CASSLSDEAFF. Written as DNA, the CDR3 is TGTGCCAGCAGCTTGTCGGATGAAGCTTTCTTT.

The gene calls are TRBV15 and TRBJ2-3; 10 positions agree with TRBD2. This CDR3 spans 18 amino acids. V trimming: 0 bases; J trimming: 4 bases; junction bases outside the gene matches: 10. Looked up from germline, CDR1 is LNHNV and CDR2 is YYDKDF (reference sequence). The CDR3 region has the DNA TGTGCCACCAGCAGAGATACCCTAGCGGGGGCTGAGTCAGATACGCAGTATTTT. The encoded protein is CATSRDTLAGAESDTQYF. The whole variable domain, filled in from reference TRBV15 and TRBJ2-3, reads DAMVIQNPRYQVTQFGKPVTLSCSQTLNHNVMYWYQQKSSQAPKLLFHYYDKDFNNEADTPDNFQSRRPNTSFCFLDIRSPGLGDTAMYLCATSRDTLAGAESDTQYFGPGTRLTVL.

This clonotype has more than one count but fewer than ten. The chain joins TRBV29-1 to TRBJ2-3, with D unresolved. This CDR3 contains 13 residues. Deletions cut 6 bases from V and 2 bases from J, with 12 bases between. Per the germline V gene, CDR1 is SQVTM and CDR2 is ANQGSEA. DNA of the CDR3: TGCAGCGTGGGAACTATAAACACAGATACGCAGTATTTT. Protein sequence: CSVGTINTDTQYF.